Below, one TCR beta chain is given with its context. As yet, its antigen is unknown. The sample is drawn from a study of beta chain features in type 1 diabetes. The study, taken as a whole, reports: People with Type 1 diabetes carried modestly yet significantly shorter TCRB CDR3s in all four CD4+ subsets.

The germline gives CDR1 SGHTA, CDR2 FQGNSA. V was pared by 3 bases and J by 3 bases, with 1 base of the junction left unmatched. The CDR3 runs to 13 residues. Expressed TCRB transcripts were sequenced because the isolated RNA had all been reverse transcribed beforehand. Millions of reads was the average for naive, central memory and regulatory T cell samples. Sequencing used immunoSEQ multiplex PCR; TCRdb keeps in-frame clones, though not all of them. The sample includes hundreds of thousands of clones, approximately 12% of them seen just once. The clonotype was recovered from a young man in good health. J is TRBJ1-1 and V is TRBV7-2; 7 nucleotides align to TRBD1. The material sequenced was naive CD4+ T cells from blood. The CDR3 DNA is TGTGCCAGCAGCTTGCAGGGGGACACTGAAGCTTTCTTT. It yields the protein CASSLQGDTEAFF.